This TCR beta chain was captured in a study of cytomegalovirus exposure and HLA in healthy donors. This CDR3 comprises 18 residues. Trimming left V 0 bases short and J 6 bases short, with 22 bases between. Germline loops: CDR1 SGHRS, CDR2 YFSETQ. The PCR ran on 60 Vbeta and 13 Jbeta primers. Clones were read by immunoSEQ multiplex PCR, and TCRdb kept only the in-frame ones, dropping some. The repertoire holds some 150,000 clones, with about three quarters as singletons. General study results and limits: A few of the chains that were CMV-associated were confirmed in vitro to be specific for CMV antigens. Cytomegalovirus-associated status was assigned to 164 TCR beta chains.

A note on this clone: No antigen is known for it.

The rearrangement uses TRBV5-1 and TRBJ2-1; possibly TRBD2 for D (6 bases). The material sequenced was PBMCs. This receptor was obtained from a woman aged 30 to 39 in good health and CMV-seronegative. The CDR3 reads CASSLATGRIKGANEQFF. The DNA of the CDR3 is TGCGCCAGCAGCTTGGCGACCGGGAGAATAAAAGGGGCCAATGAGCAGTTCTTC. Together with reference TRBV5-1 and TRBJ2-1, the CDR3 gives the full variable domain: KAGVTQTPRYLIKTRGQQVTLSCSPISGHRSVSWYQQTPGQGLQFLFEYFSETQRNKGNFPGRFSGRQFSNSRSEMNVSTLELGDSALYLCASSLATGRIKGANEQFFGPGTRLTVL.